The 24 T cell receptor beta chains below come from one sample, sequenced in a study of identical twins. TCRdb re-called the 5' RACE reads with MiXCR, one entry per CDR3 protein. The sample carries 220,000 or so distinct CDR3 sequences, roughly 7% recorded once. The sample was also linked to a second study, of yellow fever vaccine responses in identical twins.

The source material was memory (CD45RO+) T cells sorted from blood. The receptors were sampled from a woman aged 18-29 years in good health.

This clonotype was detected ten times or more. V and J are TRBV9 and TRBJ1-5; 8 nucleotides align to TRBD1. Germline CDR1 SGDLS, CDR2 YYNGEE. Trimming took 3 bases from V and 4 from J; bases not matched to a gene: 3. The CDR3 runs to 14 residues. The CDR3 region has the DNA TGTGCCAGCAGCGCACAGGGGGATAATCAGCCCCAGCATTTT. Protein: CASSAQGDNQPQHF. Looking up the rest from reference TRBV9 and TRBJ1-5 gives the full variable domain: DSGVTQTPKHLITATGQRVTLRCSPRSGDLSVYWYQQSLDQGLQFLIQYYNGEERAKGNILERFSAQQFPDLHSELNLSSLELGDSALYFCASSAQGDNQPQHFGDGTRLSIL.

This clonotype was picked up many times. Here the CDR3 DNA reads TGTGCCAGCAGTTTGGGCGGGAGTCCCGCAGATACGCAGTATTTT. Translation: CASSLGGSPADTQYF. This chain connects TRBV28 to TRBJ2-3, with 7 bases lining up with TRBD2. The CDR3 is 15 residues long. J was trimmed by 4 bases and V by 3 bases; bases with no gene match: 7. Germline CDR1 reads MDHEN; CDR2 reads SYDVKM.

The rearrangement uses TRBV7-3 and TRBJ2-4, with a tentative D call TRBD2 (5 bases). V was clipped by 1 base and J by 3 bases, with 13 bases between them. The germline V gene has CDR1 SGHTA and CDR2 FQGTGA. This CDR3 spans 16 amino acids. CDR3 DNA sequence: TGTGCCAGCAGCTTAATGGTGGGAGCGAACAAAAACATTCAGTACTTC. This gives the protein CASSLMVGANKNIQYF.

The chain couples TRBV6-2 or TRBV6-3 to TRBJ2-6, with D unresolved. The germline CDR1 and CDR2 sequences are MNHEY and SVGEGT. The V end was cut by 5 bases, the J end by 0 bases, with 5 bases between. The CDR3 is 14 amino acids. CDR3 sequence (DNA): TGTGCCAGCAGTGATGCCTCTGGGGCCAACGTCCTGACTTTC. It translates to CASSDASGANVLTF.

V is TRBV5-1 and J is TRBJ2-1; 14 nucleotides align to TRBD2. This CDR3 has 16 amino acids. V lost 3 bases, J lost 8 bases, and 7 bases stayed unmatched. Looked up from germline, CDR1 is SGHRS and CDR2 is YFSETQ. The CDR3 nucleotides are TGCGCCAGCAGCTCCGGGACTAGCGGGAGTACGTATGAGCAGTTCTTC. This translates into CASSSGTSGSTYEQFF.

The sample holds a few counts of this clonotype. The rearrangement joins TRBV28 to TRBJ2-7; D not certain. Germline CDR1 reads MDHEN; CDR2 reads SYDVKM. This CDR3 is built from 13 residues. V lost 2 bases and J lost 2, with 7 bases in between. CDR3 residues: CASSLGGTYEQYV. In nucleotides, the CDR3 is TGTGCCAGCAGTTTAGGCGGTACCTACGAGCAGTACGTC.

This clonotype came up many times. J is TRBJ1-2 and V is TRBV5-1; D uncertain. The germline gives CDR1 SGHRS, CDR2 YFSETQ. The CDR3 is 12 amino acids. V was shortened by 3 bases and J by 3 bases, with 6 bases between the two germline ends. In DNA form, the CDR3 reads TGCGCCAGCAGCTCCCAAGACTATGGCTACACCTTC. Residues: CASSSQDYGYTF.

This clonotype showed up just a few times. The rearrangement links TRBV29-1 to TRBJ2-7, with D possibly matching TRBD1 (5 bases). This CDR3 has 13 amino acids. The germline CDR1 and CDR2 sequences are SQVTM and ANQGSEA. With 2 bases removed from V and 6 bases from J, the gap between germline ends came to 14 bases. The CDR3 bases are TGCAGCGTTGAAACCACCAGGGTAGGCGAGCAGTACTTC. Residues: CSVETTRVGEQYF.

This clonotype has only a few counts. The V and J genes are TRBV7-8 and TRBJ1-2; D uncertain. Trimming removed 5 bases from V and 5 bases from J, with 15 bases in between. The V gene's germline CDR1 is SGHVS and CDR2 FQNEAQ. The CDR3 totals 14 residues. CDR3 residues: CASSASPGRYGYTF. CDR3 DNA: TGTGCCAGCAGCGCAAGTCCTGGGCGGTATGGCTACACCTTC.

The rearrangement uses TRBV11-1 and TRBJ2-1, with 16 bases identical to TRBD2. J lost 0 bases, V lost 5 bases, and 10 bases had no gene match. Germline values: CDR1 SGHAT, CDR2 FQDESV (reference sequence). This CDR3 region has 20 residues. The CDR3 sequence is CASSRGRGLAGGSSYNEQFF. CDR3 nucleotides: TGTGCCAGCAGCCGGGGTAGGGGACTAGCGGGAGGGAGCTCCTACAATGAGCAGTTCTTC.

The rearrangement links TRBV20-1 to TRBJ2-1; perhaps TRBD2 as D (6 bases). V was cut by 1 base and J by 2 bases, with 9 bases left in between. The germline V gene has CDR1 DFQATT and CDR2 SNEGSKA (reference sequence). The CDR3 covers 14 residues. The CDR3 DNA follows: TGCAGTGCTAGAGGGGGCGGGGCCTACAATGAGCAGTTCTTC. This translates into CSARGGGAYNEQFF.

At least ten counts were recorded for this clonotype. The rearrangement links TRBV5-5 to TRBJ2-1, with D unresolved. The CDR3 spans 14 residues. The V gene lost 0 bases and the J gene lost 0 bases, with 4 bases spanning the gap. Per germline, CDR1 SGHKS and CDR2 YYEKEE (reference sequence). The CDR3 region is CASSLGPSYNEQFF. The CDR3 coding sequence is TGTGCCAGCAGCTTGGGGCCCTCCTACAATGAGCAGTTCTTC.

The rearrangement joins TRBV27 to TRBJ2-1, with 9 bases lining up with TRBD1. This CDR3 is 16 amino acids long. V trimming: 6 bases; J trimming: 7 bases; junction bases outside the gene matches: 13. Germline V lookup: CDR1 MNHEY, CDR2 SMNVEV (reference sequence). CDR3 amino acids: CASSPNTGGRVNEQFF. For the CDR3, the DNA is TGTGCCAGCAGCCCAAACACAGGGGGCAGGGTTAATGAGCAGTTCTTC.

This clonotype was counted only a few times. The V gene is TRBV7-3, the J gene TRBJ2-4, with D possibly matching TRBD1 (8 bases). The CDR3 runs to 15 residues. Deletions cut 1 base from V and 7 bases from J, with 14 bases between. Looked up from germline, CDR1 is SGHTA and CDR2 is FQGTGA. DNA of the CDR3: TGTGCCAGCAGCTTAAGCCCACAGGGGGGGAACATTCAGTACTTC. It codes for CASSLSPQGGNIQYF.

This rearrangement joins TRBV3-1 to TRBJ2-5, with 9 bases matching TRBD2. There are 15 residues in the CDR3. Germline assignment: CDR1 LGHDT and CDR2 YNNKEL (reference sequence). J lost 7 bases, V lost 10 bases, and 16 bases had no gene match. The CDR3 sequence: CATCQEAGGIGTQYF. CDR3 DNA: TGTGCCACCTGCCAAGAAGCGGGGGGAATCGGGACCCAGTACTTC.

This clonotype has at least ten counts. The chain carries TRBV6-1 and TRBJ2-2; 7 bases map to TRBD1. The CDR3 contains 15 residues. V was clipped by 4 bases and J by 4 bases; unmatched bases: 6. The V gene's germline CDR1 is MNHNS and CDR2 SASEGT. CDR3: CASSGGGASTGELFF. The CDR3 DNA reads TGTGCCAGCAGTGGAGGGGGCGCGAGCACCGGGGAGCTGTTTTTT.

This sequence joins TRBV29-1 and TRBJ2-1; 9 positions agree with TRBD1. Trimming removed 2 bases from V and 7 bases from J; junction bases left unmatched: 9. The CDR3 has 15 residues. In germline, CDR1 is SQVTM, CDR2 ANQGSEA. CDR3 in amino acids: CSVENTGGPLNEQFF. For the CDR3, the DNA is TGCAGCGTTGAAAATACAGGGGGCCCCCTGAATGAGCAGTTCTTC.

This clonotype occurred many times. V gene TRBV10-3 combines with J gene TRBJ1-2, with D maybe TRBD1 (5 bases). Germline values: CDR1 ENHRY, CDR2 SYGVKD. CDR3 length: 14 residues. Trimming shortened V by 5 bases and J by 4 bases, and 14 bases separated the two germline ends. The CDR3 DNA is TGTGCCATCAGTCCTGGGGGGTTCATCTATGGCTACACCTTC. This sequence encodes CAISPGGFIYGYTF.

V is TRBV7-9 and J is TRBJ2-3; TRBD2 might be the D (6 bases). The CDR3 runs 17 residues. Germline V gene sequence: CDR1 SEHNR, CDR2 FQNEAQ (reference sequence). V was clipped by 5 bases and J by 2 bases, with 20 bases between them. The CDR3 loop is CASSPRRTAGITDTQYF. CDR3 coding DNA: TGTGCCAGCAGCCCTCGGCGGACGGCGGGAATCACAGATACGCAGTATTTT.

The CDR3 protein is CASSRQGEMSGGELFF. CDR3 in DNA: TGTGCCAGTAGTCGGCAGGGCGAGATGAGTGGCGGGGAGCTGTTTTTT. The J gene is TRBJ2-2, the V gene TRBV19, with a possible D match to TRBD1 (5 bases). Trimming cost V 5 bases and J 7 bases, with 20 bases left between them. The germline CDR1 and CDR2 sequences are LNHDA and SQIVND (reference sequence). The CDR3 consists of 16 residues.

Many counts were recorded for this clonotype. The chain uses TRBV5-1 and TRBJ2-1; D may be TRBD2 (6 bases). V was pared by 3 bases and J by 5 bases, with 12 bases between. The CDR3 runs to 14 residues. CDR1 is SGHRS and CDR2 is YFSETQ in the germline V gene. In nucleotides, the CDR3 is TGCGCCAGCAGCTCGGCCCTAGCGAACAATGAGCAGTTCTTC. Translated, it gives CASSSALANNEQFF.

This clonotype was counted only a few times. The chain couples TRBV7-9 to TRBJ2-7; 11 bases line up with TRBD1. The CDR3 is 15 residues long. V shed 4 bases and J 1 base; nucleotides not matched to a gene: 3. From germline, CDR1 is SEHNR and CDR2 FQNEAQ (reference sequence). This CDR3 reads CASSSGQGGSYEQYF. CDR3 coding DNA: TGTGCCAGCAGCTCGGGACAGGGGGGGTCCTACGAGCAGTACTTC. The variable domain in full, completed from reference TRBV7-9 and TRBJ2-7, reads DTGVSQNPRHKITKRGQNVTFRCDPISEHNRLYWYRQTLGQGPEFLTYFQNEAQLEKSRLLSDRFSAERPKGSFSTLEIQRTEQGDSAMYLCASSSGQGGSYEQYFGPGTRLTVT.

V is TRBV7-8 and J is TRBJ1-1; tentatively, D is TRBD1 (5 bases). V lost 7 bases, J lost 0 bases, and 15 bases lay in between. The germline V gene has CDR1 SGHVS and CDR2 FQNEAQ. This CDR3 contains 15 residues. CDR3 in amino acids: CASTLRGGLNTEAFF. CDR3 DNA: TGTGCCAGCACCCTCCGCGGGGGGTTGAACACTGAAGCTTTCTTT.

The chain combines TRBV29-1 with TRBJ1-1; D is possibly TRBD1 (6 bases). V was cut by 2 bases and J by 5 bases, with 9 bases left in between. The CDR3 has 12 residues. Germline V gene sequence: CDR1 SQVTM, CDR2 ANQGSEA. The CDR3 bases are TGCAGCGTTGAAAGGGGGGAGACTGAAGCTTTCTTT. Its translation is CSVERGETEAFF. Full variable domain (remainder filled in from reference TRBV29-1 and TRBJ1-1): SAVISQKPSRDICQRGTSLTIQCQVDSQVTMMFWYRQQPGQSLTLIATANQGSEATYESGFVIDKFPISRPNLTFSTLTVSNMSPEDSSIYLCSVERGETEAFFGQGTRLTVV.